The sequence of this T cell receptor beta chain was determined in a study of cytomegalovirus exposure and HLA in healthy donors (TCRdb year 2017). About the study as a whole: An earlier analysis of several hundred of the donors reported roughly 300 Gb of sequence data and 120 million or so unique TCR beta sequences from 190 million or so T cells. Every repertoire in the discovery cohort had been generated on one and the same sequencing platform. HLA typing covered class I and class II loci at four-digit resolution. Typing coverage varied by locus: roughly 620-640 donors for A, B, C, DRB1 and DQB1; approximately 520 for DQA1; 600 to 610 for DPA1; roughly 470 for DPB1. A later genetic analysis took genome-wide SNP genotypes for 398 of the 666 donors and used that subset as a discovery cohort. The study combined high-throughput TCR immunosequencing, statistical association of individual TCRs with disease status, and machine learning to predict cytomegalovirus infection status. A later analysis re-examined previously published TCR beta repertoires from more than 550 donors and added high-resolution HLA genotyping to investigate patterns of TCR occurrence. In addition to the first cohort of 650 to 750 subjects, a separate validation cohort of 120 different subjects was used. An earlier analysis of approximately 500 of the donors applied high-throughput TCR beta sequencing to assess whether each TCR beta V gene segment acted as functional or pseudogenic. Rather than drawing on any new phenotypic data, the later analysis identified candidate immune exposures from TCR beta sequences and the way those sequences occurred across donors. Donor age, sex, ethnicity and CMV serostatus were compiled together with the repertoire data. Across about 380 genotyped donors of the cohort, an average of approximately 240,000 unique TCR beta nucleotide sequences per donor were sequenced, and roughly 20% of those sequences were non-productive. The T cell repertoires of under 750 subjects were profiled by immunosequencing and related to cytomegalovirus serostatus. Roughly five DR-DQ haplotypes were treated as single units for association and clustering because of strong linkage in the cohort. The genetic ancestry cluster associated with self-reported Caucasian donors included around four fifths of the approximately 400 genotyped donors. The study aimed to test whether cataloging public T cell receptors could reveal signatures of past pathogen exposure. An early release covering roughly 640 HLA-typed donors comprised about 290 gigabases of sequencing data and approximately 85 million unique TCR sequences.

Counted from cysteine to phenylalanine, this CDR3 has 15 amino acids. Kept here is only the CDR3 DNA, which spans 45 bases and is read in frame from base 1. The germline V gene (reference sequence) provides CDR1 MNHEY and CDR2 SMNVEV. Trimmed from V: 7 bases; trimmed from J: 1 base; junction bases lacking a gene match: 4. Libraries came from the immunoSEQ multiplex PCR assay. The multiplex PCR relied on a mix of 60 forward primers for TCR Vbeta segments and 13 reverse primers for TCR Jbeta segments. The CDR3 region of rearranged TCR beta genes was amplified from genomic DNA by a multiplex PCR assay. The amplified TCR beta libraries were sequenced on the Illumina HiSeq System as 87-base-pair reads. The original methods were these. A later analysis counted approximately 74 million unique TCR beta chains across the 550 to 750 repertoires, and 10 million to 12 million of these chains were shared by at least two donors. Raw reads were error-corrected and collapsed into unique sequences by a nearest-neighbor algorithm in which closely related sequences were merged to remove PCR and sequencing errors. To assign V, D and J gene segments, CDR3 sequences were aligned to IMGT reference sequences. For a sequence to be retained, a match of at least six nucleotides was required to both a V gene segment and a J gene segment. A rearrangement was called productive if the CDR3 had no stop codons and remained in frame with V and J, and every other rearrangement was called non-productive. Following IMGT convention, CDR3 was defined as the stretch from the second conserved V-encoded cysteine to the conserved J-encoded phenylalanine. The earlier analysis of some 580 of the donors excluded any sequence lacking an unambiguous match to a single V gene segment. An earlier analysis of 587 of the donors called V segments functional above 56.7% productive rearrangements and segregating when the between-donor standard deviation exceeded 5%. A statistical classification framework was developed to diagnose cytomegalovirus status using the catalog of TCR beta chain sequences. In a later analysis, TCR nucleotide sequences were compared against IMGT/GENE-DB human TR gene sequences so that V and J genes could be assigned. The TCRdist pipeline was used in a later analysis to assign CDR3 sequences and most-parsimonious VDJ recombination scenarios. In a later analysis, every TCR beta chain was defined by the combination of its CDR3 amino acid sequence and its V-gene family, and reads without a unique V-gene family were dropped. To address suspected cross-contamination and a sequencing artifact, a later analysis removed over 500 highly shared, low-generation-probability nucleotide sequences. For each public chain, a later analysis derived a clonal expansion index from normalized ranks of inferred template counts within each repertoire. In a later analysis, generation probabilities were computed with a VDJ recombination model fitted to out-of-frame rearrangements, and the resulting probabilities were checked against IGoR. Hypergeometric tests were used in a later analysis to score TCR-TCR, TCR-HLA and TCR-CMV co-occurrence, with a repertoire-size bias correction applied to the TCR pairs. A later analysis estimated false discovery rates by permuting HLA or CMV assignments 20 times. In a later analysis, co-occurring TCRs were grouped using DBSCAN, and TCRdist sequence similarity was added for clustering within HLA-allele-positive subsets. Co-occurrence clustering excluded repertoires with fewer than 30,000 or more than 120,000 public chains, plus five with anomalous nucleotide sharing. TCRdb stores this immuneACCESS table with in-frame sequences only. Part of the clones is absent; in the studies checked, under half of the shortfall reflects unresolved V genes, and no reason is known for the rest. The D gene and trimming were derived from the DNA, and the V and J assignments and clone size from that table. The sample records around 130,000 clones, around three quarters of which are singletons. The ten largest make up about 3% of the sample.

The cohort comprised some 680 healthy bone marrow donors. Cohort members were all nominally healthy when sampled, although unrecorded immune exposures were likely present. The donor tested CMV seropositive and was one of the 289 seropositive cohort members. A peripheral blood sample was collected from each donor, and TCR beta sequencing was performed on peripheral blood mononuclear cells. Genomic DNA was extracted from the blood cell samples with the Qiagen DNeasy Blood Extraction Kit. What the authors observed across the whole study: A later genetic analysis associated a missense DCLRE1C variant with V-gene and J-gene trimming of TCR beta chains, and an independent cohort replicated the association. According to a later analysis, parvovirus B19, influenza, CMV and Epstein-Barr virus appeared linked to several top co-occurrence clusters. A cluster of highly shared sequence variants was judged likely to represent a technical artifact of the sequencing pipeline. Only TCR beta chains were sequenced in this cohort, and the absence of alpha or paired-chain data limited detectable features. The 87-base-pair reads could not distinguish some IMGT-functional V segments, including TRBV6-2 and TRBV6-3, so those segments were excluded. HLA typing was unavailable for some donors at each locus, so association tests used only the typed subset. A later genetic analysis reported fewer N-insertions in productive TCRs among donors in an Asian-associated ancestry cluster than the roughly 650-donor mean. Because counts were too low, approximately 18 rarely observed V segments, including chromosome 9 orphons, were excluded from the earlier analysis of 587 of the donors. Roughly uniform sequencing depth across donors was assumed in presence/absence analyses, although this assumption may not hold. Cytomegalovirus status was reported to be diagnosed by the classifier with high specificity and sensitivity in both the original and validation cohorts. According to the authors, the approach could potentially be generalized to other disease states and immunological phenotypes. CMV serostatus was the only immune exposure information available for the cohort. In a later analysis, the rate of TCR association differed among HLA loci, with DRB1 alleles having the most associated TCRs and HLA-C alleles having the fewest. A total of 150 or so TCR beta chains were listed by the study as associated with cytomegalovirus. A later analysis found that HLA-associated TCR beta chains were more clonally expanded and had lower generation probabilities than equally common non-associated chains. Most TCR sequences were observed very rarely across donors, whereas some public TCRs were present in many individuals. A further reported finding was that TCR beta sequences accurately predicted the HLA-A and HLA-B alleles for most subjects in the first cohort. A later analysis associated about 16,000 TCR beta sequences with specific HLA alleles at a false discovery rate of 0.05. According to a later analysis, most CMV-associated TCR beta chains appeared to be HLA-restricted, and the HLA associations seemed to be driven largely by CMV exposure. When HLA alleles, especially DR and DQ, strongly co-occurred, attributing TCR associations to individual alleles was difficult. In vitro tests confirmed that a few of the cytomegalovirus-associated TCR beta chains recognize cytomegalovirus antigens. Linkage disequilibrium might explain the correlated functional status among segregating V segments, but an unknown experimental factor could not be ruled out. An earlier analysis of around 500 of the donors showed that most TCR beta V segments appeared in productive rearrangements either about 87% or about 30% of the time, which broadly matched IMGT annotations.

Comment on this clone: What antigen it recognizes has not been identified. No quality values exist for individual bases; no much larger clone is one base distant.

Source material: PBMCs. The TCR comes from a woman aged 55-70 years in good health and CMV-seropositive. The sequence is built from TRBV27 and TRBJ2-1; a stretch of 10 junction bases matches TRBD1. The encoded CDR3 is CASTPDRGSYNEQFF. DNA sequence: TGTGCCAGCACCCCGGACAGGGGGTCCTACAATGAGCAGTTCTTC.